This T cell receptor beta chain was recorded in a study of shared clonotypes between healthy human individuals. Across the whole study: CD4 naive cells filled three plates per donor, CD4 memory three, CD8 naive two and CD8 memory one. Findings and caveats of the study: Estimated richness values were generally larger in naive subsets than in memory subsets. Sequencing of the sorted subsets was shown by rarefaction to be incomplete despite large depth.

The V end was cut by 11 bases, the J end by 7 bases, with 21 bases between. This CDR3 is 15 amino acids long. Germline CDR1 reads MNHEY; CDR2 reads SVGAGI. Authors' methods: Quality scores were absent from the junction-only immunoSEQ sequences, so filtering differed. Profiling relied on immunoSEQ multiplex PCR, and the TCRdb table lists in-frame clones only, not all of them. V and J calls and clone size are those listed in that table; D and trimming were worked out from the DNA. This sample yields roughly 2.4 million clones, of which nearly 97% are seen a single time; 0.1% to 0.15% belongs to the top ten. With regard to this clone: Its matching antigen is unknown.

Sequencing used naive CD4+ T cells sorted from blood. Subset denoted: CD45RA+ positively selected. The sequence was obtained from a young man in good health. This chain links TRBV6-5 with TRBJ1-6; no clear D gene. CDR3 in amino acids: CAASQTLGYNSPLHF. CDR3 DNA sequence: TGTGCCGCCTCCCAAACCCTGGGTTACAATTCACCCCTCCACTTT.